The rows below give T cell receptor beta chains drawn from one sample of a study of blood T cells in healthy people across ages. One entry per CDR3 protein, called by TCRdb with MiXCR from the 5' RACE reads. The profile covers some 1.5 million distinct CDR3 sequences, with roughly two fifths appearing a single time and more than 4% taken by the ten largest. The material sequenced was blood. Receptors were obtained from a woman in her late teens or twenties in good health. CDR3s include the opening cysteine and the closing phenylalanine or tryptophan. The D gene is left open where the match is weak. Rows give clone size only sometimes, using once, few, many, or a class for an expanded clone.

clone_size: few; d_call: .; j_call: TRBJ1-4; v_call: TRBV9; cdr3_aa: CASSVTGSNEKLFF; cdr3_nt: TGTGCCAGCAGCGTCACGGGGTCCAATGAAAAACTGTTTTTT
clone_size: .; d_call: TRBD2; j_call: TRBJ2-1; v_call: TRBV2; cdr3_aa: CAGRLAGNLYNEQFF; cdr3_nt: TGTGCCGGCCGACTAGCGGGAAACCTCTACAATGAGCAGTTCTTC
clone_size: .; d_call: .; j_call: TRBJ2-1; v_call: TRBV4-1; cdr3_aa: CASSQEGINERFF; cdr3_nt: TGCGCCAGCAGCCAGGAGGGGATCAATGAGCGGTTCTTC
clone_size: .; d_call: .; j_call: TRBJ2-5; v_call: TRBV3-1; cdr3_aa: CASTDRLEETQYF; cdr3_nt: TGTGCCAGCACCGACAGACTAGAAGAGACCCAGTACTTC
clone_size: .; d_call: TRBD2; j_call: TRBJ2-1; v_call: TRBV10-3; cdr3_aa: CAIRPGGSYNEQFF; cdr3_nt: TGTGCCATCAGGCCGGGGGGCTCCTACAATGAGCAGTTCTTC
clone_size: .; d_call: .; j_call: TRBJ1-4; v_call: TRBV5-8; cdr3_aa: CASSLVNNEKLFF; cdr3_nt: TGTGCCAGCAGCTTGGTCAATAATGAAAAACTGTTTTTT
clone_size: .; d_call: TRBD2; j_call: TRBJ2-3; v_call: TRBV13; cdr3_aa: CASSPLPLAGGTDTQYF; cdr3_nt: TGTGCCAGCAGCCCCCTACCTCTAGCGGGAGGCACAGATACGCAGTATTTT
clone_size: .; d_call: TRBD1; j_call: TRBJ2-7; v_call: TRBV6-1; cdr3_aa: CASKDRVYERYF; cdr3_nt: TGTGCCAGCAAGGACAGGGTCTACGAGCGGTACTTC
clone_size: .; d_call: .; j_call: TRBJ2-2; v_call: TRBV6-5; cdr3_aa: CASSYSQGGTGELFF; cdr3_nt: TGTGCCAGCAGTTACTCGCAAGGGGGGACCGGGGAGCTGTTTTTT
clone_size: .; d_call: TRBD2; j_call: TRBJ2-1; v_call: TRBV6-5; cdr3_aa: CASATSDPYNEQFF; cdr3_nt: TGTGCCAGCGCGACTAGCGACCCCTACAATGAGCAGTTCTTC
clone_size: .; d_call: .; j_call: TRBJ2-1; v_call: TRBV27; cdr3_aa: CASMGEKYNEQFF; cdr3_nt: TGTGCCAGCATGGGGGAGAAGTACAATGAGCAGTTCTTC
clone_size: .; d_call: .; j_call: TRBJ2-5; v_call: TRBV7-9; cdr3_aa: CASSLEEILTRNYQETQYF; cdr3_nt: TGTGCCAGCAGCTTAGAGGAAATTCTCACCAGGAATTACCAAGAGACCCAGTACTTC
clone_size: .; d_call: .; j_call: TRBJ2-3; v_call: TRBV20-1; cdr3_aa: CSARQGHTDTQYF; cdr3_nt: TGCAGTGCTAGGCAGGGGCACACAGATACGCAGTATTTT
clone_size: few; d_call: .; j_call: TRBJ2-3; v_call: TRBV20-1; cdr3_aa: CSARKSTSTDTQYF; cdr3_nt: TGCAGTGCTAGAAAGTCCACCAGCACAGATACGCAGTATTTT
clone_size: .; d_call: TRBD1; j_call: TRBJ1-2; v_call: TRBV7-6; cdr3_aa: CASGLEGDRGYGYTF; cdr3_nt: TGTGCCAGCGGCTTAGAAGGGGACAGGGGCTATGGCTACACCTTC
clone_size: .; d_call: .; j_call: TRBJ2-1; v_call: TRBV9; cdr3_aa: CASSVAEGPSNEQFF; cdr3_nt: TGTGCCAGCAGCGTAGCGGAAGGGCCCAGCAATGAGCAGTTCTTC
clone_size: .; d_call: .; j_call: TRBJ2-1; v_call: TRBV6-2/TRBV6-3; cdr3_aa: CASVGSYNEQFF; cdr3_nt: TGTGCCAGCGTAGGCTCCTACAATGAGCAGTTCTTC
clone_size: .; d_call: TRBD1; j_call: TRBJ2-1; v_call: TRBV5-6; cdr3_aa: CAGSYWTGGKGETQFF; cdr3_nt: TGTGCCGGCAGCTACTGGACAGGGGGCAAGGGAGAGACCCAGTTCTTC
clone_size: .; d_call: .; j_call: TRBJ2-5; v_call: TRBV7-9; cdr3_aa: CASSLGSPLVCEQYF; cdr3_nt: TGTGCCAGCAGCTTAGGGTCCCCACTAGTTTGTGAGCAGTACTTC
clone_size: .; d_call: .; j_call: TRBJ2-2; v_call: TRBV7-2; cdr3_aa: CASSHPMTTPNTGELFF; cdr3_nt: TGTGCCAGCAGCCACCCCATGACTACCCCGAACACCGGGGAGCTGTTTTTT
clone_size: many; d_call: .; j_call: TRBJ2-5; v_call: TRBV9; cdr3_aa: CASSSHRGGFQETQYF; cdr3_nt: TGTGCCAGCAGCTCCCACAGGGGAGGGTTCCAAGAGACCCAGTACTTC
clone_size: many; d_call: TRBD1; j_call: TRBJ2-7; v_call: TRBV7-9; cdr3_aa: CASSSGTASYEQYF; cdr3_nt: TGTGCCAGCAGCTCCGGGACAGCCTCCTACGAGCAGTACTTC
clone_size: few; d_call: .; j_call: TRBJ1-1; v_call: TRBV7-6; cdr3_aa: CASSADGPYTEAFF; cdr3_nt: TGTGCCAGCAGCGCGGACGGTCCTTACACTGAAGCTTTCTTT
clone_size: .; d_call: .; j_call: TRBJ2-5; v_call: TRBV7-2; cdr3_aa: CASSLVSPRDTQYF; cdr3_nt: TGTGCCAGCAGCTTAGTGAGCCCGCGTGATACCCAGTACTTC
clone_size: few; d_call: TRBD1; j_call: TRBJ2-1; v_call: TRBV5-1; cdr3_aa: CASNRDRPNEQFF; cdr3_nt: TGCGCCAGCAACCGGGACAGGCCCAATGAGCAGTTCTTC
clone_size: .; d_call: .; j_call: TRBJ2-1; v_call: TRBV10-3; cdr3_aa: CAIRGGFEQFF; cdr3_nt: TGTGCCATCAGGGGGGGTTTTGAGCAGTTCTTC
clone_size: .; d_call: TRBD1; j_call: TRBJ1-4; v_call: TRBV6-5; cdr3_aa: CASKAGAGGEKLFF; cdr3_nt: TGTGCCAGCAAGGCAGGGGCAGGGGGTGAAAAACTGTTTTTT
clone_size: few; d_call: .; j_call: TRBJ1-2; v_call: TRBV4-3; cdr3_aa: CASSQVALGGYTF; cdr3_nt: TGCGCCAGCAGCCAAGTGGCCCTTGGTGGCTACACCTTC
clone_size: .; d_call: TRBD1; j_call: TRBJ1-2; v_call: TRBV20-1; cdr3_aa: CTTGTGNYGYTF; cdr3_nt: TGCACTACCGGGACAGGGAACTATGGCTACACCTTC
clone_size: .; d_call: .; j_call: TRBJ2-3; v_call: TRBV4-1; cdr3_aa: CASRMAGAYTDTQYF; cdr3_nt: TGCGCCAGCAGGATGGCGGGGGCCTACACAGATACGCAGTATTTT
clone_size: .; d_call: .; j_call: TRBJ2-1; v_call: TRBV29-1; cdr3_aa: CSGLSLGEQFF; cdr3_nt: TGCAGCGGTCTAAGTTTGGGTGAGCAGTTCTTC
clone_size: .; d_call: .; j_call: TRBJ2-3; v_call: TRBV12-3/TRBV12-4; cdr3_aa: CASTLQGTDTQYF; cdr3_nt: TGTGCCAGCACCCTGCAGGGGACAGATACGCAGTATTTT
clone_size: .; d_call: TRBD1; j_call: TRBJ1-2; v_call: TRBV7-2; cdr3_aa: CASSLAGTGISGYTF; cdr3_nt: TGTGCCAGCAGCTTGGCCGGGACAGGGATTTCGGGCTACACCTTC
clone_size: few; d_call: TRBD1; j_call: TRBJ2-5; v_call: TRBV20-1; cdr3_aa: CSANPGQGAKETQYF; cdr3_nt: TGCAGTGCCAATCCGGGACAGGGGGCCAAAGAGACCCAGTACTTC
clone_size: .; d_call: TRBD2; j_call: TRBJ2-1; v_call: TRBV20-1; cdr3_aa: CSASRAGGVYNEQFF; cdr3_nt: TGCAGTGCTAGCCGAGCGGGGGGGGTTTACAATGAGCAGTTCTTC
clone_size: few; d_call: TRBD1; j_call: TRBJ2-3; v_call: TRBV19; cdr3_aa: CASGRGLQDTQYF; cdr3_nt: TGTGCCAGTGGCAGGGGGCTTCAAGATACGCAGTATTTT
clone_size: .; d_call: .; j_call: TRBJ2-1; v_call: TRBV28; cdr3_aa: CASSVLGPQVNEQFF; cdr3_nt: TGTGCCAGCAGTGTACTAGGCCCACAAGTCAATGAGCAGTTCTTC
clone_size: .; d_call: TRBD2; j_call: TRBJ2-7; v_call: TRBV12-3/TRBV12-4; cdr3_aa: CASSRRLASSYNEQYF; cdr3_nt: TGTGCCAGCAGCAGAAGACTAGCGAGCTCCTACAATGAGCAGTACTTC
clone_size: few; d_call: .; j_call: TRBJ1-1; v_call: TRBV4-3; cdr3_aa: CASSKSGGRNTEAFF; cdr3_nt: TGCGCCAGCAGCAAGTCGGGGGGGCGGAACACTGAAGCTTTCTTT
clone_size: .; d_call: TRBD1; j_call: TRBJ2-7; v_call: TRBV10-3; cdr3_aa: CAISGGGTGTYEQYF; cdr3_nt: TGTGCCATCAGTGGTGGCGGGACAGGGACCTACGAGCAGTACTTC
clone_size: .; d_call: .; j_call: TRBJ2-3; v_call: TRBV20-1; cdr3_aa: CSARGPSGPRNTQYF; cdr3_nt: TGCAGTGCTAGAGGTCCCTCAGGGCCCCGGAATACGCAGTATTTT
clone_size: .; d_call: TRBD1; j_call: TRBJ2-7; v_call: TRBV2; cdr3_aa: CASRKGQASYEQYF; cdr3_nt: TGTGCCAGCAGGAAGGGACAGGCCTCCTACGAGCAGTACTTC
clone_size: few; d_call: .; j_call: TRBJ1-1; v_call: TRBV29-1; cdr3_aa: CSVEGRAHTEAFF; cdr3_nt: TGCAGCGTTGAGGGCAGGGCCCACACTGAAGCTTTCTTT
clone_size: few; d_call: .; j_call: TRBJ1-1; v_call: TRBV20-1; cdr3_aa: CSAGRRNTEAFF; cdr3_nt: TGCAGTGCCGGCAGGAGGAACACTGAAGCTTTCTTT
clone_size: .; d_call: TRBD1; j_call: TRBJ2-7; v_call: TRBV29-1; cdr3_aa: CSVEDSNRGCEQYF; cdr3_nt: TGCAGCGTTGAAGATTCTAACAGGGGGTGCGAGCAGTACTTC
clone_size: few; d_call: .; j_call: TRBJ1-2; v_call: TRBV12-3/TRBV12-4; cdr3_aa: CASTSSPQDGYTF; cdr3_nt: TGTGCCAGCACTTCGTCGCCTCAGGATGGCTACACCTTC
clone_size: many; d_call: .; j_call: TRBJ2-1; v_call: TRBV10-3; cdr3_aa: CAISRGRNEQFF; cdr3_nt: TGTGCCATCAGCAGGGGTCGGAATGAGCAGTTCTTC
clone_size: few; d_call: .; j_call: TRBJ2-1; v_call: TRBV4-3; cdr3_aa: CASSQSRVLYNEQFF; cdr3_nt: TGCGCCAGCAGCCAAAGCCGGGTCCTCTACAATGAGCAGTTCTTC
clone_size: once; d_call: TRBD1; j_call: TRBJ2-3; v_call: TRBV5-1; cdr3_aa: CASGPDRGTDTQYF; cdr3_nt: TGCGCCAGCGGCCCGGACAGGGGCACAGATACGCAGTATTTT
clone_size: .; d_call: TRBD1; j_call: TRBJ1-4; v_call: TRBV5-1; cdr3_aa: CASGTGSFEKLFF; cdr3_nt: TGCGCCAGCGGGACAGGAAGCTTTGAAAAACTGTTTTTT
clone_size: .; d_call: TRBD2; j_call: TRBJ2-2; v_call: TRBV7-2; cdr3_aa: CASSPIAGGHTGELFF; cdr3_nt: TGTGCCAGCAGCCCAATAGCGGGGGGGCACACCGGGGAGCTGTTTTTT
clone_size: .; d_call: .; j_call: TRBJ2-1; v_call: TRBV7-9; cdr3_aa: CASSPNTGIPYNEQFF; cdr3_nt: TGCGCCAGCAGCCCGAATACCGGAATCCCCTACAATGAGCAGTTCTTC
clone_size: .; d_call: TRBD1; j_call: TRBJ2-7; v_call: TRBV20-1; cdr3_aa: CSARTGVAYEQYF; cdr3_nt: TGCAGTGCAAGGACAGGGGTAGCCTACGAGCAGTACTTC
clone_size: .; d_call: TRBD2; j_call: TRBJ2-1; v_call: TRBV7-9; cdr3_aa: CASSPSGSDNEQFF; cdr3_nt: TGTGCCAGCAGCCCTAGCGGGAGTGATAATGAGCAGTTCTTC
clone_size: .; d_call: .; j_call: TRBJ1-3; v_call: TRBV20-1; cdr3_aa: CSARGEPHSGNTIYF; cdr3_nt: TGCAGTGCTAGAGGAGAGCCCCACTCTGGAAACACCATATATTTT
clone_size: .; d_call: .; j_call: TRBJ2-7; v_call: TRBV7-2; cdr3_aa: CASSEFNYEQYF; cdr3_nt: TGTGCCAGCAGCGAGTTTAACTACGAGCAGTACTTC
clone_size: few; d_call: TRBD1; j_call: TRBJ1-1; v_call: TRBV4-3; cdr3_aa: CASSRLDRPEAFF; cdr3_nt: TGCGCCAGCAGCCGATTGGACAGGCCTGAAGCTTTCTTT
clone_size: .; d_call: TRBD1; j_call: TRBJ1-4; v_call: TRBV5-1; cdr3_aa: CASSNDRGEGEKLFF; cdr3_nt: TGCGCCAGCAGCAACGACAGGGGAGAAGGTGAAAAACTGTTTTTT